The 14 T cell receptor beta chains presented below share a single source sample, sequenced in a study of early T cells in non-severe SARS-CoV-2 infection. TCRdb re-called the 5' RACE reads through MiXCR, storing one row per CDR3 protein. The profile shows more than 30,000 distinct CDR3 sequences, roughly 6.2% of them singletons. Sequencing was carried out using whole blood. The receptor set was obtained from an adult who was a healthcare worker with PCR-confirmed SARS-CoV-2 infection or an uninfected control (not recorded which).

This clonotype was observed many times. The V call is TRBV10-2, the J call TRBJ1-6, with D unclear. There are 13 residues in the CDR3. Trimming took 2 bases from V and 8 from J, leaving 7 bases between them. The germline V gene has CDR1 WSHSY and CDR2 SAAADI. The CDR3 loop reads CASSERDYSPLHF. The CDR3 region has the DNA TGCGCCAGCAGTGAGAGAGATTATTCACCCCTCCACTTT.

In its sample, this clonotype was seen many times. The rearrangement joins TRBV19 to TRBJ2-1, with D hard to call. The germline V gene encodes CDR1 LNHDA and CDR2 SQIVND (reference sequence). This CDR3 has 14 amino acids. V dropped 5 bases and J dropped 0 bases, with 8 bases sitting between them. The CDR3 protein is CASSVRSSYNEQFF. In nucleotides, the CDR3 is TGTGCCAGTAGTGTGCGTAGCTCCTACAATGAGCAGTTCTTC.

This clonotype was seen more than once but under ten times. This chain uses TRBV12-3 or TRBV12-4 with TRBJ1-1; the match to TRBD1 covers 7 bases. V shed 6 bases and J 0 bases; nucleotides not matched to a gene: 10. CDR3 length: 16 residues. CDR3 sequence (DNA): TGTGCCAGCAGGCCCAGAGACAGGGTATTGAACACTGAAGCTTTCTTT. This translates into CASRPRDRVLNTEAFF.

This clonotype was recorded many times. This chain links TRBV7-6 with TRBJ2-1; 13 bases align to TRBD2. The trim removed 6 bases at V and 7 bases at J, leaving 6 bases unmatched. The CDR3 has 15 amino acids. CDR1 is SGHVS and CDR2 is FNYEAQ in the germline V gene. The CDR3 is CASSWTSGSGNEQFF. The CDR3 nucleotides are TGTGCCAGCAGTTGGACTAGCGGGAGCGGGAATGAGCAGTTCTTC.

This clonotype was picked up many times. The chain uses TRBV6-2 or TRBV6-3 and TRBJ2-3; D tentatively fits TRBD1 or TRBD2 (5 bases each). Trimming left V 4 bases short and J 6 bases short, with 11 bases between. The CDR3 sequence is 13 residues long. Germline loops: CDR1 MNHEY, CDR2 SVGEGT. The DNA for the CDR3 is TGTGCCAGCAGTTCTCTGGGGGTGGATACGCAGTATTTT. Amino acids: CASSSLGVDTQYF.

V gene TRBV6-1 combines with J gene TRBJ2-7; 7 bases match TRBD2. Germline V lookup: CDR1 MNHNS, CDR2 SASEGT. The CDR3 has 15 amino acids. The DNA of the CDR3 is TGTGTCACCTCAACCCCCCGACTAGCCGTCTACGAGCAGTACTTC. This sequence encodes CVTSTPRLAVYEQYF.

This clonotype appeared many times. CDR3 DNA sequence: TGTGCCAGCAGTCCACCACGGACTAGGGGATCCTACGAGCAGTACTTC. It encodes CASSPPRTRGSYEQYF. The gene calls are TRBV12-3 or TRBV12-4 and TRBJ2-7; 7 bases are shared with TRBD2. The CDR3 is 16 residues long. J lost 1 base, V lost 5 bases, and 11 bases had no gene match.

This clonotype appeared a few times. CDR3 residues: CASSPEVRGGEQYF. In DNA form, the CDR3 reads TGTGCCAGCTCACCGGAGGTAAGGGGCGGCGAGCAGTACTTC. The rearrangement joins TRBV18 to TRBJ2-7, with D perhaps assigned TRBD1 or TRBD2 (5 bases each). In germline, CDR1 is KGHSH, CDR2 LQKENI. V was cut by 3 bases and J by 6 bases, with 15 bases left in between. This CDR3 comprises 14 residues.

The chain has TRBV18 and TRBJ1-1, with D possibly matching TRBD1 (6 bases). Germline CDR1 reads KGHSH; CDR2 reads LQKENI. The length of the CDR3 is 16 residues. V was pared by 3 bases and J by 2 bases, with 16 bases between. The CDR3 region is CASSPRLPGQNTEAFF. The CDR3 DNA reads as TGTGCCAGCTCACCCCGACTCCCGGGACAAAACACTGAAGCTTTCTTT.

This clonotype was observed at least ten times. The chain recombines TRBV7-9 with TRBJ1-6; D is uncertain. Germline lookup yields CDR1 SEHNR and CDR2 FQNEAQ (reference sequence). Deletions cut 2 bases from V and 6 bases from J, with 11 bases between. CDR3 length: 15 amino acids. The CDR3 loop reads CASSLIGDTNSPLHF. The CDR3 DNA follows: TGTGCCAGCAGCTTAATCGGAGATACTAATTCACCCCTCCACTTT.

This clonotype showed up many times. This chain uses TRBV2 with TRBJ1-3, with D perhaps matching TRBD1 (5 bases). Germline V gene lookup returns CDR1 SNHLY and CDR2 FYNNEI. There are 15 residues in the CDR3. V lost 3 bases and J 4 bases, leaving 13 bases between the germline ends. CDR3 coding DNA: TGTGCCAGCAGTGATCCACAGGCATCGGGAAACACCATATATTTT. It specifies CASSDPQASGNTIYF.

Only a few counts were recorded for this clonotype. CDR3 in amino acids: CASTLLTNQPQHF. CDR3 nucleotides: TGTGCCAGCACCCTTTTGACTAATCAGCCCCAGCATTTT. V usage is TRBV28 and J usage is TRBJ1-5; D unclear. CDR1 and CDR2 (germline): MDHEN, SYDVKM. V dropped 7 bases and J dropped 4 bases, with 11 bases sitting between them. This CDR3 is 13 amino acids long.

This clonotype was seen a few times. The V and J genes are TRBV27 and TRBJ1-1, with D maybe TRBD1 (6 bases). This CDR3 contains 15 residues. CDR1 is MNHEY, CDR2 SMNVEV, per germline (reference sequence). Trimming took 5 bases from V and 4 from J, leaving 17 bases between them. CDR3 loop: CASSPLTGLGTEAFF. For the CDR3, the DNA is TGTGCCAGCAGTCCCCTGACAGGACTGGGCACTGAAGCTTTCTTT.

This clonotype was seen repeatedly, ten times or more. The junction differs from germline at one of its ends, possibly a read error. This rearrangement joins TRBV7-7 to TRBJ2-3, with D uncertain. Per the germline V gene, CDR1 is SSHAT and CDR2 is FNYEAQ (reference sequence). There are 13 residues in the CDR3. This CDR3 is CASSLEPTDTQYF. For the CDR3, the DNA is TGTGCTAGCAGCTTAGAGCCCACAGATACGCAGTATTTT.